This TCR beta chain was found in a study of cytomegalovirus exposure and HLA in healthy donors. The study, taken as a whole, reports: Data from an earlier analysis indicated that most TCR beta V segments were productive either about 87% or about 30% of the time.

The PCR contained 60 Vbeta and 13 Jbeta primers. The repertoire was sequenced with immunoSEQ multiplex PCR; TCRdb's copy has only in-frame clones and lacks some. The sample shows around 180,000 clones, approximately 71% of them seen only once. CDR1 is SGHRS, CDR2 YFSETQ, per germline. The CDR3 sequence is 15 residues long. Trimming at V came to 3 bases and at J to 4 bases, leaving 7 bases not matched to a gene. As to this clone: The target antigen is unknown.

The source of this sequence is a girl aged 5 to 17 in good health and CMV-seronegative. The sequencing sample was made of PBMCs. The rearrangement links TRBV5-1 to TRBJ1-2, with 9 bases aligning to TRBD1. CDR3 coding DNA: TGCGCCAGCAGCTCGGGACAGGGTCTAAGCTATGGCTACACCTTC. Its translation: CASSSGQGLSYGYTF. Supplemented by reference TRBV5-1 and TRBJ1-2, the full variable domain reads KAGVTQTPRYLIKTRGQQVTLSCSPISGHRSVSWYQQTPGQGLQFLFEYFSETQRNKGNFPGRFSGRQFSNSRSEMNVSTLELGDSALYLCASSSGQGLSYGYTFGSGTRLTVV.